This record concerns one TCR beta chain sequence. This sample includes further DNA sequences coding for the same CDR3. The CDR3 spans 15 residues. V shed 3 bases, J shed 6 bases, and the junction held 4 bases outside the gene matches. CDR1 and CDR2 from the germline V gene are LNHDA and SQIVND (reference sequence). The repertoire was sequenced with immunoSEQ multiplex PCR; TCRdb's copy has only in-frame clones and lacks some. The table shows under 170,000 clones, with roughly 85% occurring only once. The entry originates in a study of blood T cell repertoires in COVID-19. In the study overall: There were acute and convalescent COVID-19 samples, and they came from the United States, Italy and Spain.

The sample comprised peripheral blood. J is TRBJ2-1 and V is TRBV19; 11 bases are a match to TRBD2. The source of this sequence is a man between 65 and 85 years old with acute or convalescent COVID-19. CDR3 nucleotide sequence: TGTGCCAGTAGTATCCGGCTAGCGGGAGGCAATGAGCAGTTCTTC. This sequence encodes CASSIRLAGGNEQFF.